This T cell receptor (beta chain) was captured by sequencing in a study of blood T cell repertoires in COVID-19. As for the study in general: There were acute and convalescent COVID-19 samples, and they came from the United States, Italy and Spain. The analysed material was cDNA or gDNA that came from T cells, B-cell-depleted T cells, or PBMCs.

The CDR3 loop spans 14 amino acids. V was clipped by 6 bases and J by 6 bases; unmatched bases: 5. Germline V gene sequence: CDR1 MDHEN, CDR2 SYDVKM. Original methodology: Counts of nucleated cells, estimated from reference gene primer amplification, were obtained. Here immunoSEQ multiplex PCR was the method, and the copy in TCRdb shows in-frame clones only, minus some. V, J and clone size were drawn from that table, and D and trimming were deduced from the DNA. This sample has about 14,000 clones, with 73% found just once. The chain is built from TRBV28 and TRBJ1-6; 7 bases are shared with TRBD1. The receptor comes from a man in his sixties or seventies with acute or convalescent COVID-19. Sequencing was carried out using peripheral blood. The CDR3 DNA sequence: TGTGCCAGCAGCCGGGGACAGACTAATTCACCCCTCCACTTT. Translated: CASSRGQTNSPLHF.